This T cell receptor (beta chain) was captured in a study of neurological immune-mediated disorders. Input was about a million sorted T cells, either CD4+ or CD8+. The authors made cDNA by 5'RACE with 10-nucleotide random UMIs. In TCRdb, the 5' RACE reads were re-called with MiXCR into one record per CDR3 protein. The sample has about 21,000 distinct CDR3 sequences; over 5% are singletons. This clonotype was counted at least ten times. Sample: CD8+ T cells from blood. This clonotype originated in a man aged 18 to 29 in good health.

The CDR3 protein is CASSPYLLSDEQYF. The CDR3 DNA is TGTGCCAGCAGTCCTTACTTATTGTCCGACGAGCAGTACTTC. The rearrangement joins TRBV6-6 to TRBJ2-7; no clear D. V dropped 5 bases and J dropped 5 bases, with 16 bases sitting between them. Germline-derived CDR1 and CDR2 are MNHNY and SVGAGI (reference sequence). The CDR3 totals 14 residues.